These T cell receptor beta chains were read from a single sample in a study of vaccination and CD4 T cells after COVID-19. The antigens of these receptors remain unknown. TCRdb reanalysed the PCR reads using MiXCR and keeps one entry per CDR3 protein. The sample shows about 25,000 distinct CDR3 sequences, over 45% of them seen only once. What was sequenced was CD4+ T cells from blood, cultured in vitro. Every receptor here comes from a human donor who had recovered from COVID-19. CDR3s include the opening cysteine and the closing phenylalanine or tryptophan. A D gene is named only where the DNA matches it firmly. For some rows the clone size is stated as once, few or many, or as a class when expanded; others skip it.

TRBJ1-1	13	few	TRBV12-3/TRBV12-4	-	CASTPRGGSEAFF	TGTGCCAGCACCCCCCGAGGAGGGTCTGAAGCTTTCTTT
TRBJ2-3	16	-	TRBV7-3	TRBD2	CASSLRGLGGRDTQYF	TGTGCCAGCAGCTTAAGGGGACTAGGGGGTCGGGATACGCAGTATTTT
TRBJ1-1	14	-	TRBV28	TRBD1	CASSTTGGGTEAFF	TGTGCCAGCAGTACCACAGGGGGCGGGACTGAAGCTTTCTTT
TRBJ1-5	13	-	TRBV7-2	-	CASSLRADQPQHF	TGTGCCAGCAGCTTACGCGCGGATCAGCCCCAGCATTTT
TRBJ1-2	16	few	TRBV7-9	-	CASSLRTALNGSGYTF	TGTGCCAGCAGCTTACGCACAGCGCTCAATGGTTCTGGCTACACCTTC
TRBJ2-7	16	few	TRBV15	-	CATSRTDRTITREQYF	TGTGCCACCAGCCGCACAGACAGGACAATTACGCGAGAGCAGTACTTC
TRBJ1-2	11	-	TRBV28	-	CASGTLRGYTF	TGTGCCAGCGGAACCTTGCGGGGCTACACCTTC
TRBJ2-3	16	-	TRBV6-1	-	CASSIGARGAGSTQYF	TGTGCCAGCAGTATAGGGGCAAGGGGGGCGGGTAGTACGCAGTATTTT
TRBJ1-5	20	-	TRBV15	TRBD1	CATSPRTDRGGTGTNQPQHF	TGTGCCACCAGCCCCCGGACGGACAGGGGCGGGACCGGGACCAATCAGCCCCAGCATTTT
TRBJ1-3	17	-	TRBV7-7	-	CASSLGYGRAPGNTIYF	TGTGCCAGCAGCCTCGGGTATGGCAGGGCCCCTGGAAACACCATATATTTT
TRBJ1-3	14	-	TRBV18	-	CASSPRAGPDTIYF	TGTGCCAGCTCACCACGTGCAGGTCCAGACACCATATATTTT
TRBJ1-5	17	-	TRBV7-2	-	CASSLGEYGGEGQPQHF	TGTGCCAGCAGCTTAGGAGAATATGGAGGGGAAGGACAGCCCCAGCATTTT
TRBJ2-5	14	-	TRBV10-1	-	CASSESGLGETQYF	TGCGCCAGCAGTGAATCAGGACTCGGAGAGACCCAGTACTTC
TRBJ2-5	12	-	TRBV18	-	CASSLPLETQYF	TGTGCCAGCTCACTTCCGTTGGAGACCCAGTACTTC
TRBJ2-7	16	-	TRBV10-3	TRBD2	CAISEGTSGINYEQYF	TGTGCCATCAGTGAGGGGACTAGCGGGATAAACTACGAGCAGTACTTC
TRBJ1-5	14	-	TRBV5-4	-	CASSLADSPGPQHF	TGTGCCAGCAGCTTGGCCGATAGTCCAGGGCCCCAGCATTTT
TRBJ2-7	15	-	TRBV27	-	CASTTRWAAYHEQYF	TGTGCCAGCACTACCCGGTGGGCAGCTTACCACGAGCAGTACTTC
TRBJ1-5	15	-	TRBV7-2	TRBD1	CASSLNRGFHQPQHF	TGTGCCAGCAGCTTAAACAGGGGGTTCCATCAGCCCCAGCATTTT
TRBJ1-1	14	-	TRBV19	-	CASRTGFMNTEAFF	TGTGCCAGTAGGACAGGTTTTATGAACACTGAAGCTTTCTTT
TRBJ2-7	14	-	TRBV28	TRBD1	CASSTGTGTYGQYF	TGTGCCAGCAGCACCGGGACAGGAACCTACGGGCAGTACTTC
TRBJ2-1	15	-	TRBV12-3/TRBV12-4	TRBD2	CASSLAGESGNEQFF	TGTGCCAGCAGTTTGGCGGGGGAGTCCGGTAATGAGCAGTTCTTC
TRBJ2-6	16	-	TRBV20-1	-	CSASTGVGLGANVLTF	TGCAGTGCGAGCACCGGAGTTGGTTTAGGGGCCAACGTCCTGACTTTC
TRBJ2-3	16	-	TRBV28	-	CASSPSQLSSTDTQYF	TGTGCCAGCAGTCCATCACAGCTCAGCAGCACAGATACGCAGTATTTT
TRBJ1-1	14	-	TRBV6-5	-	CASSYNAQPRGAFF	TGTGCCAGCAGTTACAACGCTCAACCTAGGGGAGCTTTCTTT
TRBJ1-1	15	few	TRBV7-2	-	CASSLVHGGGTEAFF	TGTGCCAGCAGCTTAGTTCACGGGGGAGGCACTGAAGCTTTCTTT
TRBJ2-1	15	-	TRBV6-1	TRBD1	CASSEGGTGYNEQFF	TGTGCCAGCAGTGAAGGCGGGACAGGGTACAATGAGCAGTTCTTC
TRBJ1-1	14	once	TRBV20-1	-	CSARANARDTEAFF	TGCAGTGCTAGAGCCAATGCCAGGGACACTGAAGCTTTCTTT
TRBJ2-7	10	-	TRBV20-1	-	CSARGPEQYF	TGCAGTGCTAGAGGGCCCGAGCAGTACTTC
TRBJ2-2	18	few	TRBV6-1	-	CASSRNGGSSVNTGELFF	TGTGCCAGCAGTCGAAATGGGGGAAGTAGCGTGAACACCGGGGAGCTGTTTTTT
TRBJ1-5	15	few	TRBV6-1	TRBD1	CASSDGTAYNQPQHF	TGTGCCAGCAGCGACGGGACAGCCTACAATCAGCCCCAGCATTTT
TRBJ2-7	16	-	TRBV4-3	TRBD2	CASSQGTSGRSHEQYF	TGCGCCAGCAGCCAGGGGACTAGCGGGAGGTCCCACGAGCAGTACTTC
TRBJ2-5	16	-	TRBV10-1	TRBD2	CASPGTRGPLQETQYF	TGCGCCAGCCCCGGGACTAGAGGCCCCCTACAAGAGACCCAGTACTTC
TRBJ2-4	17	-	TRBV20-1	-	CSASETGQGLAKNIQYF	TGCAGTGCTAGTGAAACTGGGCAGGGACTAGCCAAAAACATTCAGTACTTC
TRBJ1-3	13	-	TRBV28	-	CASSSPSRNTIYF	TGTGCCAGCAGTTCCCCGTCTCGAAACACCATATATTTT
TRBJ1-2	15	-	TRBV28	TRBD1	CASSWGQGGNYGYTF	TGTGCCAGCAGTTGGGGACAGGGGGGGAACTATGGCTACACCTTC
TRBJ1-5	16	-	TRBV20-1	-	CSAREPGDSYNQPQHF	TGCAGTGCTAGAGAGCCTGGTGACAGTTACAATCAGCCCCAGCATTTT
TRBJ2-5	15	-	TRBV5-1	TRBD1	CASSGGTGEQETQYF	TGCGCCAGCAGCGGAGGGACAGGGGAACAAGAGACCCAGTACTTC
TRBJ2-3	18	-	TRBV28	TRBD2	CASTLQREGRQSTDTQYF	TGTGCCAGCACCCTCCAGCGGGAGGGCCGTCAAAGCACAGATACGCAGTATTTT
TRBJ1-1	12	-	TRBV5-1	-	CASSLEGGVAFF	TGCGCCAGCAGCTTGGAAGGGGGGGTAGCTTTCTTT
TRBJ2-7	11	few	TRBV20-1	TRBD2	CSAGGAHEQYF	TGCAGTGCCGGGGGGGCCCACGAGCAGTACTTC
TRBJ2-2	15	-	TRBV6-1	TRBD2	CASRQAGANTGELFF	TGTGCCAGCAGGCAAGCGGGAGCGAACACCGGGGAGCTGTTTTTT
TRBJ1-5	15	once	TRBV5-1	TRBD1	CASSLEGGAGQPQHF	TGCGCCAGCAGCTTGGAAGGGGGCGCGGGGCAGCCCCAGCATTTT
TRBJ1-5	12	-	TRBV19	TRBD1	CASDRDNQPQHF	TGTGCCAGTGACAGGGACAATCAGCCCCAGCATTTT
TRBJ2-3	15	few	TRBV20-1	-	CSARDRGLSTDTQYF	TGCAGTGCTAGAGATCGGGGTCTTAGCACAGATACGCAGTATTTT
TRBJ2-1	13	-	TRBV12-3/TRBV12-4	-	CASSRGSYNEQFF	TGTGCCAGCAGTCGAGGGTCCTACAATGAGCAGTTCTTC
TRBJ2-1	15	-	TRBV5-1	-	CASSVTRLAYNEQFF	TGCGCCAGCAGCGTTACGCGATTGGCCTACAATGAGCAGTTCTTC
TRBJ2-6	17	-	TRBV7-8	TRBD1	CASSRDRIFSGANVLTF	TGTGCCAGCAGCCGGGACAGGATCTTCTCTGGGGCCAACGTCCTGACTTTC
TRBJ1-1	14	-	TRBV20-1	-	CSADAGSVGRVAFF	TGCAGTGCAGACGCAGGTTCGGTGGGGCGGGTAGCTTTCTTT
TRBJ1-2	12	-	TRBV20-1	-	CSANTGNYGYTF	TGCAGTGCTAATACAGGGAACTATGGCTACACCTTC
TRBJ2-5	16	few	TRBV2	TRBD2	CASTPRLAAYQETQYF	TGTGCCAGCACCCCTCGACTAGCGGCGTACCAAGAGACCCAGTACTTC
TRBJ2-7	14	-	TRBV2	-	CASSADRGSYEQYF	TGTGCCAGCAGTGCGGACAGAGGCTCCTACGAGCAGTACTTC
TRBJ1-5	13	-	TRBV20-1	-	CSAREGSNQPQHF	TGCAGTGCTAGAGAGGGGTCGAATCAGCCCCAGCATTTT